One T cell receptor (beta chain) is described in this entry. The entry originates in a study of beta chain features in type 1 diabetes. By way of CD45RO/CCR7/CD25/CD127/CD95/CD27, the CD4+ regulatory, stem cell-like memory, central memory and naive cells were sorted. V lost 0 bases, J lost 5 bases, and 5 bases stayed unmatched. CDR3 length: 15 amino acids. Germline V gene data show CDR1 as SGHAT and CDR2 as FQDESV (reference sequence). Expressed TCRB transcripts got sequenced, as all isolated RNA was reverse transcribed. Method: immunoSEQ multiplex PCR; TCRdb's copy keeps in-frame clones and lacks some. The table records about 130,000 clones, 7% to 10% of them present only once.

The receptor's source is a man between 18 and 29 years old in good health. The chain links TRBV11-1 to TRBJ2-7, with 9 nucleotides matching TRBD1. Sequencing was carried out using central memory CD4+ T cells from blood. CDR3 nucleotide sequence: TGTGCCAGCAGCTTAGCGGGACAGGGAACCCACGAGCAGTACTTC. Amino acid sequence: CASSLAGQGTHEQYF.